One T cell receptor beta chain is described in this entry. Its target is not known. The sample belongs to a study of cytomegalovirus exposure and HLA in healthy donors. Regarding the study as a whole: The HLA-A and HLA-B alleles of most subjects were reportedly predicted accurately from TCR beta sequences. By HLA locus, TCR association rates varied in a later analysis, with DRB1 showing the most and HLA-C the fewest.

Vbeta (60) and Jbeta (13) primers were used in the PCR. Sequenced by immunoSEQ multiplex PCR; TCRdb stores in-frame clones only, minus some. The profile shows some 130,000 clones, 70% to 80% of them singletons. The CDR3 has 15 residues. In germline, CDR1 is SEHNR, CDR2 FQNEAQ (reference sequence). The germline V and J ends were trimmed by 3 bases and 0 bases, with 10 bases remaining between them. The chain has TRBV7-9 and TRBJ2-3; D perhaps matches TRBD1 (6 bases). Input material: PBMCs. This clonotype was sampled from a man aged 25-40 years in good health and CMV-seronegative. The CDR3 is CASSFGTRSTDTQYF. CDR3 nucleotide sequence: TGTGCCAGCAGCTTCGGGACAAGAAGCACAGATACGCAGTATTTT.